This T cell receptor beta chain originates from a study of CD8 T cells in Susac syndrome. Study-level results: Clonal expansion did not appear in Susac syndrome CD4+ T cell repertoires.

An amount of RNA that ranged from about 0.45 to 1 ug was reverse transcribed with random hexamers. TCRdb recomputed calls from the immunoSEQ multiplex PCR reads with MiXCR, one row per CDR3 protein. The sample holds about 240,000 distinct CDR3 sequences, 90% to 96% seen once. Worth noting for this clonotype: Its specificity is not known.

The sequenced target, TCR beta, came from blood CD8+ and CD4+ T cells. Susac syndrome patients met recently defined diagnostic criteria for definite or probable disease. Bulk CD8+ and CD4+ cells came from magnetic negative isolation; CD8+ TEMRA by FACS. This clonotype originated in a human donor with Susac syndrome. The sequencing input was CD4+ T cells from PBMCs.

The CDR3 nucleotides read TGTGCTAGTGGTTTGGTACTGGGGGCGCTGGATGAGCAGTTCTTC. It translates to CASGLVLGALDEQFF. The V call is TRBV12-5, the J call TRBJ2-1, with D possibly matching TRBD1 (6 bases). The CDR3 sequence is 15 residues long. Germline CDR1 is LGHNT and CDR2 is FRNRAP. Trimming shortened V by 0 bases and J by 8 bases, and 14 bases separated the two germline ends.